This T cell receptor (beta chain) appears in the sequencing data of a study of cytomegalovirus exposure and HLA in healthy donors. With 9 bases removed from V and 10 bases from J, the gap between germline ends came to 18 bases. The germline V gene encodes CDR1 LNHDA and CDR2 SQIVND (reference sequence). The CDR3 runs to 12 residues. TCRdb's copy holds only in-frame clones and misses some; the assay was immunoSEQ multiplex PCR. The data show hundreds of thousands of clones, with about 92% seen just once and 3.1% held by the top ten. The receptor's source is a woman aged 30 to 39 in good health and CMV-seronegative. The V gene is TRBV19, the J gene TRBJ1-1; D is uncertain. The sequencing sample was made of PBMCs. The CDR3 nucleotides read TGTGCCAGCCGTAAGATTCCCGGGTTAGCTTTCTTT. As protein: CASRKIPGLAFF.